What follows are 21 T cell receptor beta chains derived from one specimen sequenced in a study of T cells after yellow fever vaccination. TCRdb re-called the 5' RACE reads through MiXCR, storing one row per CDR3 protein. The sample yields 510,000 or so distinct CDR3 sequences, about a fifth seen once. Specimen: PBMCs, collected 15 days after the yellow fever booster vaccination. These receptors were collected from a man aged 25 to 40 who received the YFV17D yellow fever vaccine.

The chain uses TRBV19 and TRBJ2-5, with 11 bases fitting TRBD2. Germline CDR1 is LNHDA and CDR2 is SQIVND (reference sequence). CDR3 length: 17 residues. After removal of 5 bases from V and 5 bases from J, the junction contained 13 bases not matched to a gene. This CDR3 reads CASSSSTSGTSRETQYF. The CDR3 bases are TGTGCCAGTAGTTCATCGACTAGCGGGACCTCCCGGGAGACCCAGTACTTC.

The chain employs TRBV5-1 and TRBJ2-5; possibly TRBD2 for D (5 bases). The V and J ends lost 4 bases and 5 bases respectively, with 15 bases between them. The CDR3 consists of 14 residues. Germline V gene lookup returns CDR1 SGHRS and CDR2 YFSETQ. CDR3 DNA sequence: TGCGCCAGCAGCGGAGAGGGCCAGGAGGAGACCCAGTACTTC. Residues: CASSGEGQEETQYF.

Written as DNA, the CDR3 is TGTGCCAGCAGCTTCCCACAGGGGGACGTTGAGACCCAGTACTTC. This codes for CASSFPQGDVETQYF. V is TRBV5-4 and J is TRBJ2-5; 8 bases map to TRBD1. V lost 2 bases and J lost 5; bases outside the gene matches: 8. This CDR3 is 15 amino acids long. Looked up from germline, CDR1 is SGHNT and CDR2 is YYREEE (reference sequence).

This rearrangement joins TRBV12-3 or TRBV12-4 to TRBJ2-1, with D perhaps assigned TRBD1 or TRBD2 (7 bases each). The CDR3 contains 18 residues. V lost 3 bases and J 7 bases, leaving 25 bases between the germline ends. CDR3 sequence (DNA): TGTGCCAGCAGTTTCACCCAGGGGGGGGGTGGGGTATGGAATGAGCAGTTCTTC. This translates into CASSFTQGGGGVWNEQFF.

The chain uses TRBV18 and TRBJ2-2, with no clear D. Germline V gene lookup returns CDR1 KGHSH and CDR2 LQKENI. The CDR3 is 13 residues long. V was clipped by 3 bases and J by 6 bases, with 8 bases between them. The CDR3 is CASSPKEAGELFF. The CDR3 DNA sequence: TGTGCCAGCTCACCTAAGGAAGCCGGGGAGCTGTTTTTT.

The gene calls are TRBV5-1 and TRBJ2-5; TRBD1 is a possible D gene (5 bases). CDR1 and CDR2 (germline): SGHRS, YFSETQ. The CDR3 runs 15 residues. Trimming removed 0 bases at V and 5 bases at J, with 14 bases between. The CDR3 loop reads CASSLELRGTETQYF. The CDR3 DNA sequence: TGCGCCAGCAGCTTGGAACTAAGGGGCACGGAGACCCAGTACTTC.

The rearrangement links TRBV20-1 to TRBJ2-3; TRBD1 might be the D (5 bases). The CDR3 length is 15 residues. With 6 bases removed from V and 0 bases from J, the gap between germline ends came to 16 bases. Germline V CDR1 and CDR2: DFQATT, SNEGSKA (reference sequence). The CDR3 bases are TGCAGTGCGCAAAGGGGTGCGGCCAGCACAGATACGCAGTATTTT. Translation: CSAQRGAASTDTQYF.

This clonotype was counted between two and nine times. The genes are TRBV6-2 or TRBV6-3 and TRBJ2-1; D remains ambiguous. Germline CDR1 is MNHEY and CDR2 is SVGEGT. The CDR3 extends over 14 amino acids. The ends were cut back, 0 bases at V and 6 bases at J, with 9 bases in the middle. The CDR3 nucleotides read TGTGCCAGCAGTTACTCGAGGCAGCTCAATGAGCAGTTCTTC. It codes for CASSYSRQLNEQFF.

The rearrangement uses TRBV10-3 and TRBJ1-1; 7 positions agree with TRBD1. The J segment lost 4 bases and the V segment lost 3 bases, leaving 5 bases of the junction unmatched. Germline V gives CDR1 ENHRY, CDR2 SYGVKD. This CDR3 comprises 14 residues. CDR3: CAISERQGSTEAFF. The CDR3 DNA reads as TGTGCCATCAGTGAACGACAGGGATCCACTGAAGCTTTCTTT.

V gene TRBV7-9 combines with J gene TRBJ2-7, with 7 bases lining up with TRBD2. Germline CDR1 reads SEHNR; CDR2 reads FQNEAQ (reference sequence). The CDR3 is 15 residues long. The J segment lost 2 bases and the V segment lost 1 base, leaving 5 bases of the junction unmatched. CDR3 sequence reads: CASSLVSSGTYEQYF. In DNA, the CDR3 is TGTGCCAGCAGCTTAGTGTCTAGCGGTACCTACGAGCAGTACTTC.

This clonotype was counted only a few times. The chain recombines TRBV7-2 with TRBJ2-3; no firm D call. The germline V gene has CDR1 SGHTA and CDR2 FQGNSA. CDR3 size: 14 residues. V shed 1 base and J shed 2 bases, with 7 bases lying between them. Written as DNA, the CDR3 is TGTGCCAGCAGCTTAGTACTATTCACAGATACGCAGTATTTT. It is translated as CASSLVLFTDTQYF.

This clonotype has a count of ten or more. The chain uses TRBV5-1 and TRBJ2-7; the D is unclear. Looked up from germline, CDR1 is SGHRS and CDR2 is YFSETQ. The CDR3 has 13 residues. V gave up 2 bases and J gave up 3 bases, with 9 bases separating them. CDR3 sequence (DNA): TGCGCCAGCAGCTTATCACTCAGCTACGAGCAGTACTTC. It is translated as CASSLSLSYEQYF.

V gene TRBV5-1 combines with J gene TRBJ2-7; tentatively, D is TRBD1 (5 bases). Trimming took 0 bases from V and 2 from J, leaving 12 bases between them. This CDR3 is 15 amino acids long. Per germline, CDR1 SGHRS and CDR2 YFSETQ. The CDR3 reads CASSLEGQGTYEQYF. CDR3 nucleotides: TGCGCCAGCAGCTTGGAAGGCCAGGGCACCTACGAGCAGTACTTC.

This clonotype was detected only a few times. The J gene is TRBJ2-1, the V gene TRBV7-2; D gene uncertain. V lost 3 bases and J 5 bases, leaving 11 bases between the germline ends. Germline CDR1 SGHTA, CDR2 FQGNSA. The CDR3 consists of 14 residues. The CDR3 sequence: CASSLSATHNEQFF. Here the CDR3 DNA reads TGTGCCAGCAGCTTGTCCGCCACCCACAATGAGCAGTTCTTC.

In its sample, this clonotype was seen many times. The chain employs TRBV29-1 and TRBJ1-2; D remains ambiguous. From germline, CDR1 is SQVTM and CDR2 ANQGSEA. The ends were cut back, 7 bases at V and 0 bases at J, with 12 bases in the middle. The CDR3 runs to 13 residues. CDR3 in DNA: TGCAGCGCCGCAGATCCCGCTAACTATGGCTACACCTTC. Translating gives CSAADPANYGYTF.

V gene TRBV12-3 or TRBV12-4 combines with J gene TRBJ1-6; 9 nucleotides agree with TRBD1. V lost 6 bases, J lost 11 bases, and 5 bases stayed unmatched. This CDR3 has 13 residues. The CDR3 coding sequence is TGTGCCAGCAGAAGACAGGGGGTCCCACCCCTCCACTTT. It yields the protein CASRRQGVPPLHF.

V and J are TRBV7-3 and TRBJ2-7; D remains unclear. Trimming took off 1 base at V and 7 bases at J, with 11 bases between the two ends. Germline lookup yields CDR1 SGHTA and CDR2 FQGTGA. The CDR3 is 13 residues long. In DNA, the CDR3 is TGTGCCAGCAGCTTAATGCCGCTTGAGGAGCAGTACTTC. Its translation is CASSLMPLEEQYF. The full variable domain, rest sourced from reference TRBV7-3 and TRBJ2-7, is GAGVSQTPSNKVTEKGKYVELRCDPISGHTALYWYRQSLGQGPEFLIYFQGTGAADDSGLPNDRFFAVRPEGSVSTLKIQRTERGDSAVYLCASSLMPLEEQYFGPGTRLTVT.

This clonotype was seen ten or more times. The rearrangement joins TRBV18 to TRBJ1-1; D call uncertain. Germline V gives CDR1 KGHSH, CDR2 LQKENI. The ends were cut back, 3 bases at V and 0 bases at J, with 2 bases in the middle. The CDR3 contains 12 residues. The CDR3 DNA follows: TGTGCCAGCTCACCGATGAACACTGAAGCTTTCTTT. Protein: CASSPMNTEAFF.

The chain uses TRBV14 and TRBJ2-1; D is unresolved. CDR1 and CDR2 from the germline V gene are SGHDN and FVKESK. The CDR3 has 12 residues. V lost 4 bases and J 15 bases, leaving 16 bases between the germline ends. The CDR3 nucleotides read TGTGCCAGCAGCCCCAGCCTTGGAAAGGCGTTCTTC. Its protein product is CASSPSLGKAFF.

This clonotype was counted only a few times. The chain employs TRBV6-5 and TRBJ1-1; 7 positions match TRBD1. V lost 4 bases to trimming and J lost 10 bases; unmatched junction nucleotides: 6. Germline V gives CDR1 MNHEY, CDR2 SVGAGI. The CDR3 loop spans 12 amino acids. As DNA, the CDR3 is TGTGCCAGCAGTTCAGGGACAGAGAGAGCTTTCTTT. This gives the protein CASSSGTERAFF.

The CDR3 is CSAPGTGPNEQFF. The CDR3 DNA reads as TGCAGTGCGCCCGGGACAGGCCCCAATGAGCAGTTCTTC. The chain couples TRBV20-1 to TRBJ2-1, with 8 bases matching TRBD1. The CDR3 is made up of 13 amino acids. Unmatched junction bases numbered 7, after V lost 6 bases and J lost 6 bases. Germline CDR1 reads DFQATT; CDR2 reads SNEGSKA (reference sequence).